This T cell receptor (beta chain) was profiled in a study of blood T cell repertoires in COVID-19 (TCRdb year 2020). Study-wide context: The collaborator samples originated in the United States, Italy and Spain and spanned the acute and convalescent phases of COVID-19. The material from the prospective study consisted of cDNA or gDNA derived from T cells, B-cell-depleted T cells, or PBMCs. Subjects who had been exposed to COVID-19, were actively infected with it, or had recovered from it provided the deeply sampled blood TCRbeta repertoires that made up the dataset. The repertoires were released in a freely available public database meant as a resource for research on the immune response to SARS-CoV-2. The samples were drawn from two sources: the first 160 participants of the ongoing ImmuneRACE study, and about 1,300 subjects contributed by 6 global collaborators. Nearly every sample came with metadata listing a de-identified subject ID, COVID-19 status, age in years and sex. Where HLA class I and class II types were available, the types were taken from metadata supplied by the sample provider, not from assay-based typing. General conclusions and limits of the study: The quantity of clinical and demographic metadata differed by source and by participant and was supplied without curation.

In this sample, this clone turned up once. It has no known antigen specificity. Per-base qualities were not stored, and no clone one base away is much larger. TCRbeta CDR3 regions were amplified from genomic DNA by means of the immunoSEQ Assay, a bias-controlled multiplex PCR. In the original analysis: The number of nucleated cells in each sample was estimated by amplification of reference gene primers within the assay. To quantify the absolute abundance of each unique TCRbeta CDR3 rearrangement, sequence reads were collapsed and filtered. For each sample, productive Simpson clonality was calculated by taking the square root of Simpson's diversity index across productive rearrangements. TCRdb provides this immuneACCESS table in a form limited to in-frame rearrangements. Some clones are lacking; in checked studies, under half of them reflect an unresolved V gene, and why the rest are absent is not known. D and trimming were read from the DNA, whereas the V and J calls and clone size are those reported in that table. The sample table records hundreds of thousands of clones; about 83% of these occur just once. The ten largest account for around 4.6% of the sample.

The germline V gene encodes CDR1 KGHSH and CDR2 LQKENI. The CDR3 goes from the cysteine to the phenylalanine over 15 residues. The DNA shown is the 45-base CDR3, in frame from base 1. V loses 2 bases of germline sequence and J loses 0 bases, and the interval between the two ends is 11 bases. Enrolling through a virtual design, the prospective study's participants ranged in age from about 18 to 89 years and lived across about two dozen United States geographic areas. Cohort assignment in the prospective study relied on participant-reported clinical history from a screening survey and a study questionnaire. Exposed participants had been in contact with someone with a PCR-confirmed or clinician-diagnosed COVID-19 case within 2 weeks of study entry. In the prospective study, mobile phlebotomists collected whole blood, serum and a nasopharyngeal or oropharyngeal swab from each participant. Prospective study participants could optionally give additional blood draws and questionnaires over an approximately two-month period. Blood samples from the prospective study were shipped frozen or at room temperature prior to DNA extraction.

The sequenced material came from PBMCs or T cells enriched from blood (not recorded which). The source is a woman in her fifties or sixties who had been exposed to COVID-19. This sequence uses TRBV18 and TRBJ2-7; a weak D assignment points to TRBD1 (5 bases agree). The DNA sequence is TGTGCCAGCTCACCAAGTCGGACACTCTCCTACGAGCAGTACTTC. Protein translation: CASSPSRTLSYEQYF.